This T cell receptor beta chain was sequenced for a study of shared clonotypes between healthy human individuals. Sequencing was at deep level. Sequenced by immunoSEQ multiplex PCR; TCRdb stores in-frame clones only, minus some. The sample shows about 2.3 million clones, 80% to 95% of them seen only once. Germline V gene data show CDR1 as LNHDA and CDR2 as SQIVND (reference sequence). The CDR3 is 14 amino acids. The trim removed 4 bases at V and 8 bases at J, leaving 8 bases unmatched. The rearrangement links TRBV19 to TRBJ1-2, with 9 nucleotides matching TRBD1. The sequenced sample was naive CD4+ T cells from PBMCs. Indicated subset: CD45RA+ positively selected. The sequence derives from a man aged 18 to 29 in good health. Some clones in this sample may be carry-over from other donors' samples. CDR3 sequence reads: CASSRGGTGTGYTF. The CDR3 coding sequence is TGTGCCAGTAGTAGGGGGGGGACAGGGACCGGCTACACCTTC.